Listed below are T cell receptor beta chains from one sample, sequenced in a study of blood T cell repertoires in COVID-19. Data came from immunoSEQ multiplex PCR; TCRdb stores just in-frame clones and leaves some out. The table shows about 84,000 clones, with 83% occurring only once. The sample taken for sequencing was peripheral blood. The origin of the receptors is a woman older than 75 with acute or convalescent COVID-19. CDR3s include the opening cysteine and the closing phenylalanine or tryptophan. A D gene is named only where the DNA matches it firmly. Where a row states a size, it is once, few, many or the class of an expanded clone; other rows omit it.

TRBV11-1	TRBJ1-3	.	.	TGTGCCAGCAGCTTCGGGGGAAACACCATATATTTT	CASSFGGNTIYF
TRBV5-1	TRBJ2-7	TRBD1	.	TGCGCCAGCAGCTTTGGACAGGGGGCGTCCGAGCAGTACTTC	CASSFGQGASEQYF
TRBV19	TRBJ2-1	TRBD2	.	TGTGCCAGTAGTATCGGACTAGCGGGAGCCTACAATGAGCAGTTCTTC	CASSIGLAGAYNEQFF
TRBV27	TRBJ2-1	TRBD1	.	TGTGCCAGCAGACGCCCGGGACAGGGGCCTGAGGGTGAGCAGTTCTTC	CASRRPGQGPEGEQFF
TRBV28	TRBJ1-2	TRBD1	.	TGTGCCAGCAGTTTATATCCCGACAGGGGCTATGGCTACACCTTC	CASSLYPDRGYGYTF
TRBV27	TRBJ2-3	TRBD2	.	TGTGCCAGCAGTTTGCTAGCGGGAACAGATACGCAGTATTTT	CASSLLAGTDTQYF
TRBV11-2	TRBJ1-2	TRBD1	.	TGTGCCAGCAGCTTAGGTGGGACAGTGATCTATGGCTACACCTTC	CASSLGGTVIYGYTF
TRBV3-1/TRBV3-2	TRBJ1-4	.	.	TGTGCCAGCAGCCTCCAGACTAATGAAAAACTGTTTTTT	CASSLQTNEKLFF
TRBV5-4	TRBJ2-2	.	.	TGTGCCAGCAGCTCTTTTGGAGACCCCACCGGGGAGCTGTTTTTT	CASSSFGDPTGELFF
TRBV5-4	TRBJ1-1	.	.	TGTGCCAGCAGCTTGGCCCGGGACTCTGAAGCTTTCTTT	CASSLARDSEAFF
TRBV3-1/TRBV3-2	TRBJ1-4	.	.	TGTGCCAGCAGCCAGGCCCCAGGGGCGGCTAATGAAAAACTGTTTTTT	CASSQAPGAANEKLFF
TRBV5-8	TRBJ2-2	.	once	TGTGCCAGCAGCTTGAGCCGGGAGTCCGGGGAGCTGTTTTTT	CASSLSRESGELFF
TRBV19	TRBJ1-2	.	.	TGTGCCAGTAGTATCGAAACAGGGTGGGGCTACACCTTC	CASSIETGWGYTF
TRBV6-5	TRBJ2-6	.	.	TGTGCCAGCAGTTACTCGCACAGCTCTGGGGCCAACGTCCTGACTTTC	CASSYSHSSGANVLTF
TRBV19	TRBJ2-1	TRBD2	.	TGTGCCAGTAGGGGGGAGCGGGAGGGCCGGAATGAGCAGTTCTTC	CASRGEREGRNEQFF